The 2 T cell receptor beta chains given below trace back to one sample, sequenced in a study of blood T cell repertoires in COVID-19. Some clones are missing from TCRdb's copy, which holds only in-frame ones; the method was immunoSEQ multiplex PCR. The sample includes about 73,000 clones, about 74% of them seen just once. Material for sequencing was peripheral blood. All receptors derive from a man aged 70-80 years with COVID-19, enrolled during active disease.

This chain links TRBV3-1 (or the pseudogene TRBV3-2) with TRBJ1-6; weak D call: TRBD1 (6 bases). The ends were cut back, 4 bases at V and 9 bases at J, with 13 bases in the middle. The CDR3 has 14 amino acids. Germline loops: CDR1 LGHDT, CDR2 YNNKEL (reference sequence). As DNA, the CDR3 is TGTGCCAGCAGCCGACCCTTAGGGGGTTCACCCCTCCACTTT. This sequence encodes CASSRPLGGSPLHF.

The chain is built from TRBV28 and TRBJ1-1; perhaps TRBD1 as D (5 bases). Germline loops: CDR1 MDHEN, CDR2 SYDVKM. The CDR3 is 13 residues long. Trimming stripped 4 bases from V and 6 bases from J, with 12 bases between. Here the CDR3 DNA reads TGTGCCAGCAGTTCTGACGCAGGGCCTGAAGCTTTCTTT. This sequence encodes CASSSDAGPEAFF.